This T cell receptor beta chain was identified during a study of blood T cell repertoires in COVID-19. CDR3 length equals 15 residues. Germline CDR1 and CDR2: SGHNT and YYREEE (reference sequence). Trimming stripped 4 bases from V and 0 bases from J, with 11 bases between. TCRdb keeps only in-frame clones here, not all; method: immunoSEQ multiplex PCR. This table holds 150,000 to 180,000 clones, roughly four fifths found once. All enrollees were about 18 to 89 years old and from fewer than 25 US areas. Recovery among Cohort 3 donors was established by two negative PCRs, clearance, or symptom resolution.

The chain links TRBV5-4 to TRBJ1-3; tentative D call: TRBD1 (5 bases). Sample: PBMCs or T cells enriched from blood (not recorded which). The origin of this receptor is a man over 45 who had recovered from COVID-19. DNA for the CDR3: TGTGCCAGCAGCCCCGGGACTCCCTCTGGAAACACCATATATTTT. It encodes CASSPGTPSGNTIYF.